This entry lists 10 T cell receptor beta chains sequenced from one sample in a study of OX40 agonist ivuxolimab in advanced cancers. Only in-frame clones appear in the TCRdb table, and some are missing; sequencing was by immunoSEQ multiplex PCR. The sample has approximately 88,000 clones; more than 70% are singletons. Sequencing used CD4+ or CD8+ T cells sorted from blood, obtained in a trial of the OX40 agonist ivuxolimab. These receptors were obtained from an adult with an advanced solid tumor such as melanoma, head and neck, liver or kidney cancer.

The V gene is TRBV7-3, the J gene TRBJ2-3; D not certain. Germline V lookup: CDR1 SGHTA, CDR2 FQGTGA. Between the trimmed V and J ends, which lost 1 base and 6 bases, there was a span of 11 bases. The CDR3 is 14 residues long. In DNA form, the CDR3 reads TGTGCCAGCAGCTTAAGGTTAAACGGGGATACGCAGTATTTT. Protein product: CASSLRLNGDTQYF. Full variable domain (missing parts from reference TRBV7-3 and TRBJ2-3): GAGVSQTPSNKVTEKGKYVELRCDPISGHTALYWYRQSLGQGPEFLIYFQGTGAADDSGLPNDRFFAVRPEGSVSTLKIQRTERGDSAVYLCASSLRLNGDTQYFGPGTRLTVL.

The chain combines TRBV2 with TRBJ1-4; D ambiguous. Trimming pared 3 bases from V and 3 bases from J, leaving 11 bases between. There are 15 residues in the CDR3. Germline V gives CDR1 SNHLY, CDR2 FYNNEI. CDR3 sequence (DNA): TGTGCCAGCAGTGATTTGGCAGCTGCTAATGAAAAACTGTTTTTT. Residues: CASSDLAAANEKLFF.

The chain has TRBV19 and TRBJ1-4; TRBD1 matches 7 bases. CDR3 length equals 14 residues. The germline V gene has CDR1 LNHDA and CDR2 SQIVND (reference sequence). Trimming at V came to 9 bases and at J to 5 bases, leaving 9 bases not matched to a gene. The CDR3 protein is CASSWTGENEKLFF. DNA for the CDR3: TGTGCCAGCTCTTGGACAGGAGAGAATGAAAAACTGTTTTTT.

The CDR3 sequence is CASSLEGALGTEAFF. The CDR3 coding sequence is TGTGCCAGCAGCTTAGAGGGGGCGCTCGGCACTGAAGCTTTCTTT. The rearrangement uses TRBV11-2 and TRBJ1-1; maybe TRBD1 (6 bases). V was trimmed by 0 bases and J by 4 bases, leaving 12 bases between them. This CDR3 contains 15 residues. Germline V gene data show CDR1 as SGHAT and CDR2 as FQNNGV.

The chain links TRBV7-2 to TRBJ2-5, with D hard to call. The germline V and J ends were trimmed by 4 bases and 5 bases, with 11 bases remaining between them. CDR1 and CDR2 (germline): SGHTA, FQGNSA. The CDR3 runs to 13 residues. The CDR3 DNA follows: TGTGCCAGCAGCTACTACCCCGTGGAGACCCAGTACTTC. It yields the protein CASSYYPVETQYF.

This clone has more than one count but fewer than ten. V is TRBV19 and J is TRBJ2-7; TRBD1 agrees at 7 bases. There are 13 residues in the CDR3. The germline V gene encodes CDR1 LNHDA and CDR2 SQIVND (reference sequence). Germline trimming cut 5 bases from V and 5 bases from J; bases unmatched to any gene: 6. CDR3 bases: TGTGCCAGTAGTTTGGGAACAGGGGACGAGCAGTACTTC. Residues: CASSLGTGDEQYF.

This clone was observed a few times. Different DNA sequences within this sample yield the same CDR3. This rearrangement joins TRBV18 to TRBJ1-1; D remains unclear. This CDR3 region has 14 residues. V lost 3 bases and J 1 base, leaving 9 bases between the germline ends. Looked up from germline, CDR1 is KGHSH and CDR2 is LQKENI. The CDR3, as DNA: TGTGCCAGCTCACCGAACTCTCGGAACACTGAAGCTTTCTTT. It is translated as CASSPNSRNTEAFF.

A single count supports this clone. The rearrangement links TRBV5-6 to TRBJ2-3, with a tentative D call TRBD1 (6 bases). The germline V gene encodes CDR1 SGHDT and CDR2 YYEEEE. The V gene lost 4 bases and the J gene lost 6 bases, with 12 bases spanning the gap. The CDR3 totals 13 residues. The CDR3 protein is CASSPVGADTQYF. The CDR3 nucleotides are TGTGCCAGCAGCCCGGTGGGGGCGGATACGCAGTATTTT.

The J gene is TRBJ2-3, the V gene TRBV6-1; TRBD2 matches at 7 bases. V lost 7 bases, J lost 0 bases, and 7 bases stayed unmatched. Germline V CDR1 and CDR2: MNHNS, SASEGT. The CDR3 is 15 residues long. In DNA form, the CDR3 reads TGTGCCAGCAAATCTAGCGGCTATAGCACAGATACGCAGTATTTT. Its translation: CASKSSGYSTDTQYF.

This clone appeared a single time. The chain carries TRBV6-5 and TRBJ2-3; D possibly corresponds to TRBD2 (5 bases). The V gene's germline CDR1 is MNHEY and CDR2 SVGAGI. The CDR3 totals 14 residues. The V gene lost 6 bases and the J gene lost 6 bases, with 16 bases spanning the gap. The CDR3 region is CASSLRALADTQYF. CDR3 coding DNA: TGTGCCAGCAGCTTAAGGGCGTTAGCGGATACGCAGTATTTT.